These T cell receptor beta chains were read from a single sample in a study of cytomegalovirus exposure and HLA in healthy donors. Libraries were prepared by immunoSEQ multiplex PCR; TCRdb keeps only in-frame clonotypes and omits some of them. The sample includes around 170,000 clones, approximately 84% seen only once; the top ten take roughly 1.4%. The sequencing sample was made of PBMCs. These receptors were taken from a man in his fifties in good health and CMV-seropositive. Both conserved end residues are part of each CDR3. Each record gives: J gene, clone size, V gene, D gene, CDR3 protein, CDR3 DNA. D genes are given only for firm matches. Rows give clone size only sometimes, using once, few, many, or a class for an expanded clone.

j_gene: TRBJ1-1; abundance: NA; v_gene: TRBV19; d_gene: NA; CDR3aa: CASTVAMNTEAFF; CDR3nt: TGTGCCAGTACCGTCGCTATGAACACTGAAGCTTTCTTT
j_gene: TRBJ1-5; abundance: once; v_gene: TRBV30; d_gene: TRBD1; CDR3aa: CAWSRQGDQPQHF; CDR3nt: TGTGCCTGGAGTCGACAGGGCGATCAGCCCCAGCATTTT
j_gene: TRBJ1-2; abundance: once; v_gene: TRBV2; d_gene: NA; CDR3aa: CASRTVTGKGYGYTF; CDR3nt: TGTGCCAGCAGGACCGTTACAGGGAAAGGCTATGGCTACACCTTC
j_gene: TRBJ1-1; abundance: few; v_gene: TRBV4-1; d_gene: NA; CDR3aa: CASSQDTTNTEAFF; CDR3nt: TGCGCCAGCAGCCAAGATACAACGAACACTGAAGCTTTCTTT
j_gene: TRBJ2-2; abundance: NA; v_gene: TRBV30; d_gene: NA; CDR3aa: CAWSPRTSFTGELFF; CDR3nt: TGTGCCTGGAGTCCCCGGACTTCTTTTACCGGGGAGCTGTTTTTT
j_gene: TRBJ1-2; abundance: NA; v_gene: TRBV27; d_gene: TRBD1; CDR3aa: CASGTGVLYGYTF; CDR3nt: TGTGCCAGCGGGACAGGAGTACTCTATGGCTACACCTTC
j_gene: TRBJ1-4; abundance: NA; v_gene: TRBV5-6; d_gene: NA; CDR3aa: CASSLGQATNEKLFF; CDR3nt: TGTGCCAGCAGCTTGGGACAGGCAACTAATGAAAAACTGTTTTTT
j_gene: TRBJ2-3; abundance: NA; v_gene: TRBV28; d_gene: TRBD2; CDR3aa: CASSFAGGSTDTQYF; CDR3nt: TGTGCCAGCAGTTTCGCGGGAGGGAGCACAGATACGCAGTATTTT
j_gene: TRBJ2-1; abundance: once; v_gene: TRBV7-8; d_gene: TRBD2; CDR3aa: CASSLAHGRGVANEQFF; CDR3nt: TGTGCCAGCAGCTTAGCCCATGGGCGGGGGGTCGCGAATGAGCAGTTCTTC
j_gene: TRBJ2-7; abundance: few; v_gene: TRBV29-1; d_gene: NA; CDR3aa: CSVETGRGYEQYF; CDR3nt: TGCAGCGTTGAAACAGGGAGGGGCTACGAGCAGTACTTC
j_gene: TRBJ2-3; abundance: few; v_gene: TRBV19; d_gene: TRBD2; CDR3aa: CASSLASGRSADTQYF; CDR3nt: TGTGCCAGTAGTCTCGCTAGCGGGAGATCCGCAGATACGCAGTATTTT
j_gene: TRBJ1-1; abundance: NA; v_gene: TRBV10-1; d_gene: TRBD1; CDR3aa: CASSGRQGPNTEAFF; CDR3nt: TGCGCCAGCAGTGGGCGACAGGGACCGAACACTGAAGCTTTCTTT
j_gene: TRBJ1-2; abundance: NA; v_gene: TRBV2; d_gene: NA; CDR3aa: CASSEQNYGYTF; CDR3nt: TGTGCCAGCAGTGAACAGAACTATGGCTACACCTTC
j_gene: TRBJ1-2; abundance: NA; v_gene: TRBV5-4; d_gene: NA; CDR3aa: CASSSQDRSYGYTF; CDR3nt: TGTGCCAGCAGCTCCCAAGACAGATCCTATGGCTACACCTTC
j_gene: TRBJ1-2; abundance: once; v_gene: TRBV19; d_gene: NA; CDR3aa: CASARVNYGYTF; CDR3nt: TGTGCCAGCGCGAGGGTAAACTATGGCTACACCTTC
j_gene: TRBJ1-2; abundance: NA; v_gene: TRBV6-4; d_gene: TRBD1; CDR3aa: CASSQGQGYGYTF; CDR3nt: TGTGCCAGCTCCCAGGGACAGGGTTATGGCTACACCTTC
j_gene: TRBJ2-5; abundance: NA; v_gene: TRBV5-1; d_gene: TRBD2; CDR3aa: CASSLVTSGGEETQYF; CDR3nt: TGCGCCAGCAGCTTGGTGACTAGCGGGGGGGAAGAGACCCAGTACTTC
j_gene: TRBJ1-5; abundance: NA; v_gene: TRBV28; d_gene: NA; CDR3aa: CASSGGEPQHF; CDR3nt: TGTGCCAGCAGTGGCGGAGAGCCCCAGCATTTT
j_gene: TRBJ1-1; abundance: few; v_gene: TRBV5-1; d_gene: NA; CDR3aa: CASSLKDTNTEAFF; CDR3nt: TGCGCCAGCAGCTTGAAGGACACGAACACTGAAGCTTTCTTT
j_gene: TRBJ2-5; abundance: NA; v_gene: TRBV15; d_gene: TRBD2; CDR3aa: CATSPPGLGETQYF; CDR3nt: TGTGCCACCAGCCCCCCGGGACTAGGAGAGACCCAGTACTTC
j_gene: TRBJ2-3; abundance: NA; v_gene: TRBV6-5; d_gene: TRBD2; CDR3aa: CASSYGAGVSTDTQYF; CDR3nt: TGTGCCAGCAGTTACGGGGCGGGGGTGAGCACAGATACGCAGTATTTT
j_gene: TRBJ1-5; abundance: NA; v_gene: TRBV6-1; d_gene: NA; CDR3aa: CASAEGPNQPQHF; CDR3nt: TGTGCCAGCGCGGAGGGCCCAAATCAGCCCCAGCATTTT
j_gene: TRBJ2-7; abundance: NA; v_gene: TRBV7-2; d_gene: TRBD2; CDR3aa: CASSLVGGNEQYF; CDR3nt: TGTGCCAGCAGCTTAGTCGGGGGGAACGAGCAGTACTTC
j_gene: TRBJ1-2; abundance: NA; v_gene: TRBV25-1; d_gene: TRBD1; CDR3aa: CASSEGDRRGYTF; CDR3nt: TGTGCCAGCAGTGAAGGGGACAGGAGGGGCTACACCTTC
j_gene: TRBJ2-7; abundance: NA; v_gene: TRBV7-9; d_gene: NA; CDR3aa: CASGLGPGTNEQYF; CDR3nt: TGTGCCAGCGGTCTGGGGCCTGGCACGAACGAGCAGTACTTC
j_gene: TRBJ1-2; abundance: NA; v_gene: TRBV30; d_gene: NA; CDR3aa: CAWSVGTAYGYTF; CDR3nt: TGTGCCTGGAGTGTAGGAACAGCCTATGGCTACACCTTC
j_gene: TRBJ2-7; abundance: NA; v_gene: TRBV21-1; d_gene: NA; CDR3aa: CASPGTGNFYEQYF; CDR3nt: TGTGCCAGCCCCGGGACAGGGAACTTCTACGAGCAGTACTTC
j_gene: TRBJ2-7; abundance: NA; v_gene: TRBV5-1; d_gene: TRBD1; CDR3aa: CASSFQQGATYEQYF; CDR3nt: TGCGCCAGCAGCTTCCAGCAGGGGGCCACCTACGAGCAGTACTTC
j_gene: TRBJ2-3; abundance: once; v_gene: TRBV5-4; d_gene: TRBD2; CDR3aa: CASSLGGLAGRGTQYF; CDR3nt: TGTGCCAGCAGCTTGGGAGGACTAGCGGGGCGAGGTACGCAGTATTTT
j_gene: TRBJ2-4; abundance: NA; v_gene: TRBV15; d_gene: NA; CDR3aa: CATSRSGKGIQYF; CDR3nt: TGTGCCACCAGCAGATCCGGGAAAGGTATTCAGTACTTC
j_gene: TRBJ2-5; abundance: NA; v_gene: TRBV18; d_gene: TRBD2; CDR3aa: CASSRLAQETQYF; CDR3nt: TGTGCCAGCTCACGACTAGCCCAAGAGACCCAGTACTTC
j_gene: TRBJ2-3; abundance: NA; v_gene: TRBV4-2; d_gene: TRBD2; CDR3aa: CASSQLSGGVTTDTQYF; CDR3nt: TGTGCCAGCAGCCAGTTAAGCGGGGGGGTGACCACAGATACGCAGTATTTT
j_gene: TRBJ2-3; abundance: NA; v_gene: TRBV7-8; d_gene: TRBD1; CDR3aa: CASSPLDRAPTDTQYF; CDR3nt: TGTGCCAGCAGCCCTCTCGACAGGGCCCCCACAGATACGCAGTATTTT
j_gene: TRBJ1-1; abundance: NA; v_gene: TRBV6-5; d_gene: NA; CDR3aa: CASSYGRAEAFF; CDR3nt: TGTGCCAGCAGTTACGGGAGGGCTGAAGCTTTCTTT
j_gene: TRBJ2-5; abundance: NA; v_gene: TRBV5-5; d_gene: NA; CDR3aa: CASSLYSQSAGETQYF; CDR3nt: TGTGCCAGCAGCTTGTATAGCCAAAGCGCAGGGGAGACCCAGTACTTC
j_gene: TRBJ1-3; abundance: NA; v_gene: TRBV4-3; d_gene: NA; CDR3aa: CASSQEWRGQGDTIYF; CDR3nt: TGCGCCAGCAGCCAAGAATGGCGTGGGCAGGGTGACACCATATATTTT
j_gene: TRBJ1-6; abundance: NA; v_gene: TRBV5-1; d_gene: TRBD1; CDR3aa: CASSRTGGPPLHF; CDR3nt: TGCGCCAGCAGCCGGACAGGGGGACCACCCCTCCACTTT
j_gene: TRBJ1-1; abundance: NA; v_gene: TRBV7-2; d_gene: NA; CDR3aa: CASSLASGEAEAFF; CDR3nt: TGTGCCAGCAGCTTAGCGAGTGGTGAAGCAGAAGCTTTCTTT
j_gene: TRBJ2-1; abundance: NA; v_gene: TRBV7-9; d_gene: NA; CDR3aa: CASSLGRGTEEQFF; CDR3nt: TGTGCCAGCAGCTTAGGTCGGGGGACGGAGGAGCAGTTCTTC
j_gene: TRBJ2-1; abundance: NA; v_gene: TRBV14; d_gene: NA; CDR3aa: CASSQRPDSSYNEQFF; CDR3nt: TGTGCCAGCAGCCAACGTCCCGACAGCTCCTACAATGAGCAGTTCTTC
j_gene: TRBJ2-5; abundance: NA; v_gene: TRBV5-1; d_gene: TRBD1; CDR3aa: CASFSGTGGGETQYF; CDR3nt: TGCGCCAGCTTCAGCGGGACAGGGGGCGGAGAGACCCAGTACTTC
j_gene: TRBJ1-2; abundance: NA; v_gene: TRBV6-5; d_gene: TRBD1; CDR3aa: CASSPTGGWYGYTF; CDR3nt: TGTGCCAGCAGTCCTACAGGGGGCTGGTATGGCTACACCTTC
j_gene: TRBJ2-7; abundance: NA; v_gene: TRBV27; d_gene: TRBD2; CDR3aa: CASSLGGTLRYEQYF; CDR3nt: TGTGCCAGCAGCTTGGGGGGGACCCTGAGATACGAGCAGTACTTC
j_gene: TRBJ2-3; abundance: NA; v_gene: TRBV6-5; d_gene: TRBD1; CDR3aa: CASRGQGITDTQYF; CDR3nt: TGTGCCAGCAGAGGACAGGGTATTACAGATACGCAGTATTTT
j_gene: TRBJ1-6; abundance: few; v_gene: TRBV15; d_gene: NA; CDR3aa: CATSRDFLSPLHF; CDR3nt: TGTGCCACCAGCAGAGATTTTTTATCACCCCTCCACTTT
j_gene: TRBJ1-5; abundance: once; v_gene: TRBV2; d_gene: NA; CDR3aa: CASSEEGQQPQHF; CDR3nt: TGTGCCAGCAGTGAGGAGGGGCAGCAGCCCCAGCATTTT
j_gene: TRBJ1-1; abundance: NA; v_gene: TRBV7-9; d_gene: TRBD1; CDR3aa: CASSPQNRGAAFF; CDR3nt: TGTGCCAGCAGCCCGCAAAACAGGGGAGCAGCTTTCTTT
j_gene: TRBJ2-7; abundance: NA; v_gene: TRBV28; d_gene: NA; CDR3aa: CASSVREEQYF; CDR3nt: TGTGCCAGCAGTGTCCGGGAAGAGCAGTACTTC
j_gene: TRBJ1-4; abundance: once; v_gene: TRBV2; d_gene: TRBD1; CDR3aa: CASSEGTGLEKLFF; CDR3nt: TGTGCCAGCAGTGAGGGGACAGGGTTAGAAAAACTGTTTTTT
j_gene: TRBJ2-2; abundance: NA; v_gene: TRBV11-2; d_gene: TRBD1; CDR3aa: CASSQAPQGVGTGELFF; CDR3nt: TGTGCCAGCAGCCAGGCCCCACAGGGGGTTGGCACCGGGGAGCTGTTTTTT
j_gene: TRBJ1-3; abundance: NA; v_gene: TRBV5-1; d_gene: NA; CDR3aa: CASSPTGSSGNTIYF; CDR3nt: TGCGCCAGCAGCCCCACAGGGAGCTCTGGAAACACCATATATTTT
j_gene: TRBJ2-7; abundance: few; v_gene: TRBV5-1; d_gene: NA; CDR3aa: CASSLVGPTTYEQYF; CDR3nt: TGCGCCAGCAGCTTGGTTGGGCCGACCACCTACGAGCAGTACTTC
j_gene: TRBJ2-1; abundance: NA; v_gene: TRBV30; d_gene: NA; CDR3aa: CAWSNFNEQFF; CDR3nt: TGTGCCTGGAGTAACTTCAATGAGCAGTTCTTC
j_gene: TRBJ2-5; abundance: NA; v_gene: TRBV2; d_gene: TRBD2; CDR3aa: CASRVLAGGETQYF; CDR3nt: TGTGCCAGCAGGGTACTAGCGGGAGGGGAGACCCAGTACTTC
j_gene: TRBJ1-1; abundance: NA; v_gene: TRBV4-2; d_gene: TRBD1; CDR3aa: CASSQTGQGHTEAFF; CDR3nt: TGTGCCAGCAGCCAAACGGGACAGGGGCACACTGAAGCTTTCTTT
j_gene: TRBJ2-5; abundance: few; v_gene: TRBV21-1; d_gene: NA; CDR3aa: CASSKAQDQGGETQYF; CDR3nt: TGTGCCAGCAGCAAAGCTCAAGACCAGGGAGGAGAGACCCAGTACTTC
j_gene: TRBJ2-2; abundance: once; v_gene: TRBV11-2; d_gene: NA; CDR3aa: CASSPRTATNTGELFF; CDR3nt: TGTGCCAGCAGCCCACGGACAGCTACGAACACCGGGGAGCTGTTTTTT
j_gene: TRBJ2-7; abundance: NA; v_gene: TRBV2; d_gene: NA; CDR3aa: CASTLATSSYEQYF; CDR3nt: TGTGCCAGCACCCTAGCGACAAGCTCCTACGAGCAGTACTTC
j_gene: TRBJ1-1; abundance: NA; v_gene: TRBV7-9; d_gene: NA; CDR3aa: CASSPESNTEAFF; CDR3nt: TGTGCCAGCAGTCCGGAGTCGAACACTGAAGCTTTCTTT